Shown below are 24 T cell receptor beta chains from a single sample sequenced in a study of T cell responses to AZD1222 COVID-19 vaccine. TCRdb's copy holds only in-frame clones and misses some; the assay was immunoSEQ multiplex PCR. The repertoire holds 100,000 or so clones, with about 89% as singletons. The source was peripheral blood, collected on day 0 of AZD1222 vaccination. The source of these receptors is an adult in good health.

The chain links TRBV5-1 to TRBJ1-1; D is unresolved. With 0 bases removed from V and 1 base from J, the gap between germline ends came to 13 bases. Germline V gives CDR1 SGHRS, CDR2 YFSETQ. CDR3 length: 16 residues. CDR3 in amino acids: CASSLDGQKGNTEAFF. CDR3 coding DNA: TGCGCCAGCAGCTTGGATGGTCAGAAAGGGAACACTGAAGCTTTCTTT. Combining the CDR3 with reference TRBV5-1 and TRBJ1-1 gives the whole variable domain KAGVTQTPRYLIKTRGQQVTLSCSPISGHRSVSWYQQTPGQGLQFLFEYFSETQRNKGNFPGRFSGRQFSNSRSEMNVSTLELGDSALYLCASSLDGQKGNTEAFFGQGTRLTVV.

The J gene is TRBJ2-1, the V gene TRBV9, with 14 positions matching TRBD2. The CDR3 has 17 amino acids. The germline V gene encodes CDR1 SGDLS and CDR2 YYNGEE. J lost 7 bases, V lost 4 bases, and 10 bases had no gene match. CDR3 residues: CASSLTSGGASVNEQFF. The CDR3, as DNA: TGTGCCAGCAGCCTGACTAGCGGGGGGGCGTCGGTTAATGAGCAGTTCTTC.

The chain employs TRBV12-3 or TRBV12-4 and TRBJ2-2; no definite D call. Deletions cut 3 bases from V and 8 bases from J, with 10 bases between. This CDR3 region has 13 residues. CDR3 sequence (DNA): TGTGCCAGCAGTTTCGGCAGATCGGGGGAGCTGTTTTTT. This encodes CASSFGRSGELFF.

The chain uses TRBV2 and TRBJ1-4, with unresolved D. This CDR3 spans 13 amino acids. In germline, CDR1 is SNHLY, CDR2 FYNNEI. V dropped 10 bases and J dropped 5 bases, with 14 bases sitting between them. As DNA, the CDR3 is TGTGCCACCTCAGCGGAGTCGAATGAAAAACTGTTTTTT. This gives the protein CATSAESNEKLFF.

The chain uses TRBV16 and TRBJ1-1; D not certain. The CDR3 runs to 14 residues. The V and J ends lost 0 bases and 1 base respectively, with 6 bases between them. The germline CDR1 and CDR2 sequences are KGHSY and FQNENV. For the CDR3, the DNA is TGTGCCAGCAGCCAATCGCTGGGGAACACTGAAGCTTTCTTT. Translating it yields CASSQSLGNTEAFF.

J is TRBJ2-1 and V is TRBV6-2 or TRBV6-3; TRBD2 matches 10 bases. Germline-derived CDR1 and CDR2 are MNHEY and SVGEGT. The trim removed 6 bases at V and 7 bases at J, leaving 15 bases unmatched. The CDR3 length is 17 residues. CDR3 protein: CASSPTWGLASQNEQFF. The DNA for the CDR3 is TGTGCCAGCAGCCCTACGTGGGGACTAGCGTCACAAAATGAGCAGTTCTTC.

The rearrangement links TRBV2 to TRBJ1-5; weak D call: TRBD1 (5 bases). Trimming left V 0 bases short and J 15 bases short, with 15 bases between. Germline lookup yields CDR1 SNHLY and CDR2 FYNNEI. The CDR3 consists of 13 residues. The CDR3 loop reads CASSEAVDSPWHF. CDR3 coding DNA: TGTGCCAGCAGTGAAGCGGTCGACAGTCCTTGGCATTTT.

The chain couples TRBV19 to TRBJ1-3, with D unresolved. Trimming took off 5 bases at V and 2 bases at J, with 4 bases between the two ends. This CDR3 spans 12 amino acids. Germline lookup yields CDR1 LNHDA and CDR2 SQIVND (reference sequence). CDR3 coding DNA: TGTGCCAGTAGTTTCCCTGGAAACACCATATATTTT. The encoded protein is CASSFPGNTIYF. The variable domain in full, with the rest retrieved from reference TRBV19 and TRBJ1-3, is DGGITQSPKYLFRKEGQNVTLSCEQNLNHDAMYWYRQDPGQGLRLIYYSQIVNDFQKGDIAEGYSVSREKKESFPLTVTSAQKNPTAFYLCASSFPGNTIYFGEGSWLTVV.

This clone has a count of ten or more. CDR3 DNA sequence: TGTGCCAGCAGTTACCCCCAGGGGCCAGGCACTGAAGCTTTCTTT. Protein sequence: CASSYPQGPGTEAFF. V gene TRBV6-2 or TRBV6-3 combines with J gene TRBJ1-1; possibly TRBD1 for D (6 bases). Germline CDR1 reads MNHEY; CDR2 reads SVGEGT. There are 15 residues in the CDR3. Trimming cost V 2 bases and J 4 bases, with 14 bases left between them.

The table lists this clone with a few counts. This sequence joins TRBV7-2 and TRBJ1-2, with D possibly TRBD1 on 5 matching bases. The germline V gene encodes CDR1 SGHTA and CDR2 FQGNSA. The CDR3 totals 13 residues. Trimming stripped 3 bases from V and 5 bases from J, with 10 bases between. CDR3 nucleotide sequence: TGTGCCAGCAGCTTTGGAGGGGAATATGGCTACACCTTC. Its protein product is CASSFGGEYGYTF.

The J gene is TRBJ2-7, the V gene TRBV11-2; D remains unclear. V lost 5 bases and J 5 bases, leaving 22 bases between the germline ends. In germline, CDR1 is SGHAT, CDR2 FQNNGV. The CDR3 loop spans 16 amino acids. Written as DNA, the CDR3 is TGTGCCAGCAGCCCTAGACTGGGCTCTGGTGGTAACGAGCAGTACTTC. Protein product: CASSPRLGSGGNEQYF.

The V call is TRBV5-1, the J call TRBJ2-2; TRBD1 is a possible D gene (5 bases). Germline values: CDR1 SGHRS, CDR2 YFSETQ. The CDR3 contains 12 residues. V was trimmed by 5 bases and J by 6 bases, leaving 8 bases between them. CDR3 amino acids: CASRDIAGELFF. The CDR3 DNA is TGCGCCAGCAGGGACATCGCCGGGGAGCTGTTTTTT.

This CDR3 reads CASSLPPGNTIYF. CDR3 coding DNA: TGTGCCAGCAGTTTACCCCCTGGAAACACCATATATTTT. The rearrangement uses TRBV12-3 or TRBV12-4 and TRBJ1-3; D unresolved. V was cut by 2 bases and J by 2 bases, with 4 bases left in between. The CDR3 has 13 residues.

V usage is TRBV19 and J usage is TRBJ2-3; 8 bases are shared with TRBD2. CDR1 LNHDA and CDR2 SQIVND come from the germline V gene (reference sequence). Unmatched junction bases numbered 9, after V lost 0 bases and J lost 1 base. This CDR3 has 18 amino acids. CDR3 sequence reads: CASSIDSTSAGGTDTQYF. The CDR3, as DNA: TGTGCCAGTAGTATAGATTCGACTAGCGCGGGGGGCACAGATACGCAGTATTTT.

This chain joins TRBV6-6 and TRBJ1-3; D uncertain. The CDR3 is 14 residues long. Trimming shortened V by 5 bases and J by 0 bases, and 8 bases separated the two germline ends. The germline gives CDR1 MNHNY, CDR2 SVGAGI (reference sequence). The CDR3 nucleotides are TGTGCCAGCAGTGCCGACACCTCTGGAAACACCATATATTTT. This gives the protein CASSADTSGNTIYF.

This clone was seen only a few times. The chain uses TRBV18 and TRBJ1-1, with TRBD1 matching over 8 bases. Germline V gives CDR1 KGHSH, CDR2 LQKENI. The CDR3 totals 14 residues. V was pared by 4 bases and J by 3 bases, with 4 bases of the junction left unmatched. DNA of the CDR3: TGTGCCAGCTCACTCGGACAGGGCGACACTGAAGCTTTCTTT. Translated, it gives CASSLGQGDTEAFF.

This chain joins TRBV18 and TRBJ2-1; D gene ambiguous. V was pared by 3 bases and J by 0 bases, with 9 bases between. Germline V gene data show CDR1 as KGHSH and CDR2 as LQKENI. The CDR3 loop spans 15 amino acids. The CDR3, as DNA: TGTGCCAGCTCACCGGCCGCATACTCCTACAATGAGCAGTTCTTC. Its translation is CASSPAAYSYNEQFF.

The chain joins TRBV4-1 to TRBJ2-5; possible D gene TRBD1, 6 bases. Trimming removed 6 bases at V and 4 bases at J, with 21 bases between. The CDR3 has 16 residues. Germline lookup yields CDR1 MGHRA and CDR2 YSYEKL. As DNA, the CDR3 is TGCGCCAGCAGTCCAGGGGCTAGCATCTCCGGAGAGACCCAGTACTTC. Its translation: CASSPGASISGETQYF.

The chain uses TRBV28 and TRBJ2-2; no definite D call. The V end was cut by 6 bases, the J end by 6 bases, with 11 bases between. The germline gives CDR1 MDHEN, CDR2 SYDVKM. The CDR3 is made up of 13 amino acids. The CDR3 DNA sequence: TGTGCCAGCAGCCCGCGCCGGGCCGGGGAGCTGTTTTTT. This encodes CASSPRRAGELFF.

The V and J genes are TRBV2 and TRBJ2-5; unclear D gene. V was shortened by 1 base and J by 1 base, with 7 bases between the two germline ends. This CDR3 has 14 amino acids. The V gene's germline CDR1 is SNHLY and CDR2 FYNNEI. CDR3 sequence: CASSEEYLQETQYF. CDR3 nucleotide sequence: TGTGCCAGCAGTGAAGAATACCTCCAAGAGACCCAGTACTTC.

The chain links TRBV10-2 to TRBJ2-7, with TRBD1 matching 7 bases. V trimming: 3 bases; J trimming: 6 bases; junction bases outside the gene matches: 5. The length of the CDR3 is 13 residues. CDR1 WSHSY and CDR2 SAAADI come from the germline V gene. Here the CDR3 DNA reads TGCGCCAGCAGTGATTCGACAGGGTCCGAGCAGTACTTC. Translation gives CASSDSTGSEQYF.

The chain employs TRBV6-4 and TRBJ2-1, with D unresolved. The CDR3 extends over 15 amino acids. V was trimmed by 3 bases and J by 6 bases, leaving 15 bases between them. Germline V gene lookup returns CDR1 MRHNA and CDR2 SNTAGT. DNA for the CDR3: TGTGCCAGCAGTGAGTGGGGTCAGCCCACCAATGAGCAGTTCTTC. Encoded protein: CASSEWGQPTNEQFF.

The rearrangement links TRBV28 to TRBJ1-3; 10 nucleotides match TRBD1. V lost 4 bases and J lost 2; bases outside the gene matches: 8. The CDR3 spans 17 residues. Germline assignment: CDR1 MDHEN and CDR2 SYDVKM. The CDR3 DNA reads TGTGCCAGCAGTTCCCTTACCGGGACAGGGGCTGGAAACACCATATATTTT. Translated, it gives CASSSLTGTGAGNTIYF.

This clone has just one count. The chain links TRBV7-8 to TRBJ1-6, with D perhaps matching TRBD1 (6 bases). This CDR3 has 14 amino acids. Germline CDR1 and CDR2: SGHVS and FQNEAQ. V was pared by 7 bases and J by 6 bases, with 13 bases between. Written as DNA, the CDR3 is TGTGCCAGCAACCCTAGGGGGGGTAATTCACCCCTCCACTTT. Translating gives CASNPRGGNSPLHF.